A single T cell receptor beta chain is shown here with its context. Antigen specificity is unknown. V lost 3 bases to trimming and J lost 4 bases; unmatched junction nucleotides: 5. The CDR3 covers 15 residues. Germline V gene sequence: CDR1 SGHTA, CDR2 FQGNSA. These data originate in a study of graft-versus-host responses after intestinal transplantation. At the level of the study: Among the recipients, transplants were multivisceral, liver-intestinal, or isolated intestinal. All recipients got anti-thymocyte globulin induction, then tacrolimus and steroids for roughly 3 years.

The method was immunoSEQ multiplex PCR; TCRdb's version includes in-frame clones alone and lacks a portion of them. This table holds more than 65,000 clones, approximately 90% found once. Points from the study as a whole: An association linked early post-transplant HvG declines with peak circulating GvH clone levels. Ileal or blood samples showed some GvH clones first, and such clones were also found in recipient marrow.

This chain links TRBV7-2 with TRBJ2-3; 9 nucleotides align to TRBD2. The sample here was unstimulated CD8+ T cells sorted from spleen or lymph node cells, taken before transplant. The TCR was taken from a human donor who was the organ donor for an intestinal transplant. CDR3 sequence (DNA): TGTGCCAGCAGCTTCCCGGTAGCGGGGGCAGATACGCAGTATTTT. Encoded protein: CASSFPVAGADTQYF.